These 22 T cell receptor beta chains were sequenced from one sample in a study of blood T cell repertoires in COVID-19. Produced via immunoSEQ multiplex PCR; TCRdb's table is partial and in-frame only. The sample holds about 76,000 clones, 70% to 90% seen once. Sequenced material: peripheral blood. The source is a man in his forties or fifties with COVID-19, enrolled during active disease.

The genes are TRBV6-5 and TRBJ1-1; tentative D call: TRBD1 (5 bases). Per the germline V gene, CDR1 is MNHEY and CDR2 is SVGAGI. The CDR3 contains 13 residues. V lost 6 bases, J lost 1 base, and 9 bases lay in between. CDR3: CASSRGWNTEAFF. For the CDR3, the DNA is TGTGCCAGCAGCCGGGGGTGGAACACTGAAGCTTTCTTT.

This clone was detected only a few times. The chain combines TRBV30 with TRBJ2-1; 7 bases fit TRBD2. The germline V gene encodes CDR1 GTSNPN and CDR2 SVGIG (reference sequence). V shed 6 bases and J 3 bases; nucleotides not matched to a gene: 8. The CDR3 is made up of 14 amino acids. CDR3 amino acids: CACAGLGVYNEQFF. CDR3 coding DNA: TGTGCCTGTGCAGGACTAGGGGTCTACAATGAGCAGTTCTTC.

This chain links TRBV19 with TRBJ2-5; possible D gene TRBD1, 6 bases. The V gene's germline CDR1 is LNHDA and CDR2 SQIVND (reference sequence). Trimming shortened V by 4 bases and J by 1 base, and 10 bases separated the two germline ends. CDR3 length: 14 amino acids. The CDR3 region has the DNA TGTGCCAGTAGTACCAGGACAGTCCAAGAGACCCAGTACTTC. Translation: CASSTRTVQETQYF.

The gene calls are TRBV7-2 and TRBJ2-1; 7 positions match TRBD2. J lost 10 bases, V lost 4 bases, and 4 bases had no gene match. CDR1 is SGHTA and CDR2 is FQGNSA in the germline V gene. The CDR3 runs 12 residues. CDR3 in DNA: TGTGCCAGCAGCTCCCGACTAGCCGAGCAGTTCTTC. Protein: CASSSRLAEQFF.

The V gene is TRBV10-1, the J gene TRBJ1-5, with 8 bases fitting TRBD1. This CDR3 is 14 amino acids long. Germline loops: CDR1 WNHNN, CDR2 SYGVQD (reference sequence). Germline trimming cut 8 bases from V and 5 bases from J; bases unmatched to any gene: 8. This CDR3 reads CASSGGVSYQPQHF. CDR3 in DNA: TGCGCCAGCTCAGGGGGCGTCTCTTATCAGCCCCAGCATTTT.

The V gene is TRBV2, the J gene TRBJ1-4, with D possibly being TRBD1 (6 bases). V lost 5 bases to trimming and J lost 10 bases, with 14 bases between them. The CDR3 extends over 13 amino acids. Germline values: CDR1 SNHLY, CDR2 FYNNEI. CDR3 in amino acids: CASSPGEGRKLFF. DNA for the CDR3: TGTGCCAGCAGTCCAGGGGAGGGACGAAAACTGTTTTTT.

This chain joins TRBV5-1 and TRBJ2-3; D not certain. This CDR3 has 15 residues. Trimming shortened V by 0 bases and J by 1 base, and 9 bases separated the two germline ends. The germline CDR1 and CDR2 sequences are SGHRS and YFSETQ. CDR3 sequence (DNA): TGCGCCAGCAGCTTGGATGGGCAGGGCACAGATACGCAGTATTTT. This codes for CASSLDGQGTDTQYF.

The chain links TRBV15 to TRBJ2-6; maybe TRBD2 (5 bases). Germline loops: CDR1 LNHNV, CDR2 YYDKDF (reference sequence). The length of the CDR3 is 16 residues. V was trimmed by 0 bases and J by 0 bases, leaving 6 bases between them. Here the CDR3 reads CATSRDRGSGANVLTF. CDR3 DNA: TGTGCCACCAGCAGAGATCGGGGCTCTGGGGCCAACGTCCTGACTTTC.

The V and J genes are TRBV6-5 and TRBJ2-7, with 7 bases matching TRBD2. V trimming: 6 bases; J trimming: 2 bases; junction bases outside the gene matches: 7. Looked up from germline, CDR1 is MNHEY and CDR2 is SVGAGI. The CDR3 contains 14 residues. The CDR3 spells CASRARDYPYEQYF. The CDR3 region has the DNA TGTGCCAGCAGAGCCCGGGACTACCCCTACGAGCAGTACTTC.

This sequence joins TRBV5-1 and TRBJ2-1, with 9 bases fitting TRBD1. Germline CDR1 reads SGHRS; CDR2 reads YFSETQ. This CDR3 spans 13 amino acids. Trimming cost V 6 bases and J 6 bases; bases outside gene matches: 4. The CDR3 region has the DNA TGCGCCAGCAACCGGGACAGGGTCAATGAGCAGTTCTTC. The encoded protein is CASNRDRVNEQFF.

The chain has TRBV7-6 and TRBJ1-4; D gene uncertain. V was trimmed by 1 base and J by 2 bases, leaving 8 bases between them. The CDR3 contains 15 residues. Germline V gene sequence: CDR1 SGHVS, CDR2 FNYEAQ. CDR3 coding DNA: TGTGCCAGCAGCTTAGGATCACACACTAATGAAAAACTGTTTTTT. Translating it yields CASSLGSHTNEKLFF. The full variable domain, its missing parts supplied by reference TRBV7-6 and TRBJ1-4, is GAGVSQSPRYKVTKRGQDVALRCDPISGHVSLYWYRQALGQGPEFLTYFNYEAQQDKSGLPNDRFSAERPEGSISTLTIQRTEQRDSAMYRCASSLGSHTNEKLFFGSGTQLSVL.

The chain recombines TRBV5-1 with TRBJ2-1; TRBD2 aligns across 10 bases. The germline CDR1 and CDR2 sequences are SGHRS and YFSETQ. This CDR3 contains 16 residues. The V and J ends lost 4 bases and 7 bases, in that order; junction bases with no gene match: 11. The CDR3 loop reads CASSRDFSGRGNEQFF. The DNA of the CDR3 is TGCGCCAGCAGCAGAGACTTCAGCGGGAGGGGAAATGAGCAGTTCTTC. Filled out from reference TRBV5-1 and TRBJ2-1, the complete variable domain reads KAGVTQTPRYLIKTRGQQVTLSCSPISGHRSVSWYQQTPGQGLQFLFEYFSETQRNKGNFPGRFSGRQFSNSRSEMNVSTLELGDSALYLCASSRDFSGRGNEQFFGPGTRLTVL.

This clone was observed a handful of times. V and J are TRBV28 and TRBJ1-6; unclear D gene. The CDR3 covers 17 residues. Germline assignment: CDR1 MDHEN and CDR2 SYDVKM. V was clipped by 2 bases and J by 10 bases, with 21 bases between them. CDR3 in amino acids: CASSLRTPKEGLSPLHF. The CDR3 DNA sequence: TGTGCCAGCAGTTTAAGAACCCCGAAGGAGGGCTTATCACCCCTCCACTTT.

This clone occurred once. The rearrangement uses TRBV3-1 (or the pseudogene TRBV3-2) and TRBJ2-3, with 11 bases matching TRBD2. Trimming at V came to 4 bases and at J to 0 bases, leaving 3 bases not matched to a gene. This CDR3 region has 16 residues. Germline V gives CDR1 LGHDT, CDR2 YNNKEL (reference sequence). The CDR3 is CASSLRTSGSTDTQYF. In DNA, the CDR3 is TGTGCCAGCAGCCTCAGGACTAGCGGGAGCACAGATACGCAGTATTTT.

The rearrangement uses TRBV19 and TRBJ1-2, with a weak D call TRBD1 (6 bases). The CDR3 contains 15 residues. V was shortened by 1 base and J by 5 bases, with 14 bases between the two germline ends. The V gene's germline CDR1 is LNHDA and CDR2 SQIVND (reference sequence). CDR3 in amino acids: CASSIGLTGFYGYTF. The CDR3 bases are TGTGCCAGTAGTATAGGCTTGACAGGATTTTATGGCTACACCTTC.

The chain joins TRBV9 to TRBJ2-3; D perhaps matches TRBD2 (7 bases). There are 16 residues in the CDR3. Germline V gene sequence: CDR1 SGDLS, CDR2 YYNGEE. Trimming took off 3 bases at V and 2 bases at J, with 16 bases between the two ends. CDR3 in DNA: TGTGCCAGCAGCGCCCAAACAGGGAGGGCCACAGATACGCAGTATTTT. Amino acids: CASSAQTGRATDTQYF.

The gene calls are TRBV7-2 and TRBJ2-7; D call uncertain. Trimming cost V 4 bases and J 4 bases, with 5 bases left between them. The germline gives CDR1 SGHTA, CDR2 FQGNSA. The CDR3 length is 11 residues. The CDR3 sequence is CASSSLYEQYF. The CDR3 nucleotides read TGTGCCAGCAGCTCCCTTTACGAGCAGTACTTC.

This rearrangement joins TRBV28 to TRBJ2-1; 9 bases are a match to TRBD1. V gave up 6 bases and J gave up 6 bases; unmatched junction bases: 9. Looked up from germline, CDR1 is MDHEN and CDR2 is SYDVKM. The CDR3 loop spans 15 amino acids. CDR3 nucleotide sequence: TGTGCCAGCAGCCTCCGGACAGGGGTTATCAATGAGCAGTTCTTC. Protein sequence: CASSLRTGVINEQFF.

The chain joins TRBV10-3 to TRBJ1-1; 8 nucleotides align to TRBD1. In germline, CDR1 is ENHRY, CDR2 SYGVKD. J gave up 1 base and V 6 bases, and 4 bases lay outside the gene matches. The CDR3 consists of 14 residues. CDR3 amino acids: CAIRLTGENTEAFF. DNA of the CDR3: TGTGCCATCAGATTGACAGGGGAGAACACTGAAGCTTTCTTT.

This clone showed up just once. V usage is TRBV5-4 and J usage is TRBJ2-1, with TRBD2 matching 13 bases. This CDR3 is 16 amino acids long. Germline V gives CDR1 SGHNT, CDR2 YYREEE (reference sequence). V was pared by 3 bases and J by 6 bases, with 6 bases of the junction left unmatched. In DNA form, the CDR3 reads TGTGCCAGCAGCTCCTACTGGACTAGCGGGAGCAATGAGCAGTTCTTC. Translation gives CASSSYWTSGSNEQFF.

V usage is TRBV2 and J usage is TRBJ2-7; the match to TRBD2 covers 8 bases. Germline V gene data show CDR1 as SNHLY and CDR2 as FYNNEI. The V segment lost 5 bases and the J segment 7 bases; nucleotides outside the gene matches: 7. There are 13 residues in the CDR3. CDR3 nucleotides: TGTGCCAGCAGTCGCGGGAGGCCGGATGAGCAGTACTTC. As protein: CASSRGRPDEQYF.

This clone was counted between two and nine times. The chain employs TRBV3-1 (or the pseudogene TRBV3-2) and TRBJ2-7; maybe TRBD2 (6 bases). There are 15 residues in the CDR3. Trimming took 0 bases from V and 4 from J, leaving 13 bases between them. The germline V gene encodes CDR1 LGHDT and CDR2 YNNKEL (reference sequence). CDR3 nucleotides: TGTGCCAGCAGCCAAGATGCGGGATTCGGTTACGAGCAGTACTTC. It codes for CASSQDAGFGYEQYF.